The 10 T cell receptor beta chains reported below all come from one sample, sequenced in a study of T-cell memory formation after mild COVID-19. TCRdb recomputed calls from the 5' RACE reads with MiXCR, one row per CDR3 protein. The table includes a few hundred thousand distinct CDR3 sequences, over 15% detected once. The sample was PBMCs or a T cell subset sorted from them (not recorded which). All receptors derive from a young man who had mild COVID-19 (a few samples of this study predate the infection). Cell type and time point are not known.

This clonotype was seen a handful of times. The V and J genes are TRBV29-1 and TRBJ2-1; a weak D match, TRBD1 (6 bases). Trimming cost V 1 base and J 6 bases, with 10 bases left between them. The CDR3 has 13 residues. CDR1 and CDR2 from the germline V gene are SQVTM and ANQGSEA. CDR3 in amino acids: CSVEGFRGNEQFF. For the CDR3, the DNA is TGCAGCGTTGAAGGTTTCAGGGGCAATGAGCAGTTCTTC.

This clonotype has ten or more counts. The chain combines TRBV4-3 with TRBJ2-4; D gene unclear. Germline lookup yields CDR1 LGHNA and CDR2 YSLEER. The CDR3 has 13 amino acids. V lost 1 base to trimming and J lost 5 bases, with 6 bases between them. The CDR3 loop is CASSQGQQNIQYF. The CDR3 nucleotides read TGCGCCAGCAGCCAAGGGCAGCAAAACATTCAGTACTTC.

The chain couples TRBV16 to TRBJ1-2; 8 bases align to TRBD1. The V segment lost 4 bases and the J segment 6 bases; nucleotides outside the gene matches: 10. CDR1 KGHSY and CDR2 FQNENV come from the germline V gene. This CDR3 has 15 residues. The CDR3 protein is CASSLGQGGYDGYTF. Written as DNA, the CDR3 is TGTGCCAGCAGCCTCGGACAGGGCGGGTACGATGGCTACACCTTC.

The chain uses TRBV12-3 or TRBV12-4 and TRBJ2-3; either TRBD1 or TRBD2 may supply D (5 bases each). This CDR3 region has 15 residues. V lost 5 bases to trimming and J lost 6 bases, with 18 bases between them. Here the CDR3 reads CASSPGTSTRDTQYF. The CDR3 region has the DNA TGTGCCAGCAGTCCAGGGACGAGTACGAGGGATACGCAGTATTTT.

This clonotype has more than one count but fewer than ten. The chain recombines TRBV6-2 or TRBV6-3 with TRBJ2-5; D may match TRBD1 or TRBD2 (5 bases each). CDR3 length equals 15 residues. V was clipped by 0 bases and J by 5 bases, with 13 bases between them. CDR1 is MNHEY, CDR2 SVGEGT, per germline. The chain's CDR3 is CASSYSKGSQETQYF. The CDR3 DNA reads as TGTGCCAGCAGTTACTCGAAGGGGAGCCAGGAGACCCAGTACTTC.

V usage is TRBV18 and J usage is TRBJ2-6; 7 bases agree with TRBD1. CDR1 and CDR2 from the germline V gene are KGHSH and LQKENI. V was pared by 5 bases and J by 0 bases, with 13 bases of the junction left unmatched. The CDR3 has 19 residues. CDR3 DNA sequence: TGTGCCAGCTCATCGCGCAACCAGGGGGAAGGCTCTGGGGCCAACGTCCTGACTTTC. Encoded protein: CASSSRNQGEGSGANVLTF.

This clonotype was counted only a few times. The gene calls are TRBV20-1 and TRBJ2-1; 14 bases map to TRBD2. Germline CDR1 reads DFQATT; CDR2 reads SNEGSKA (reference sequence). V shed 6 bases, J shed 9 bases, and the junction held 7 bases outside the gene matches. This CDR3 has 14 amino acids. The CDR3 is CSAPTSGGDLEQFF. CDR3 bases: TGCAGTGCCCCGACTAGCGGGGGGGATCTTGAGCAGTTCTTC.

Ten or more counts support this clonotype. This chain joins TRBV4-1 and TRBJ2-3; 11 nucleotides align to TRBD2. The CDR3 extends over 16 amino acids. The J segment lost 1 base and the V segment lost 4 bases, leaving 4 bases of the junction unmatched. From germline, CDR1 is MGHRA and CDR2 YSYEKL. The CDR3 DNA reads as TGCGCCAGCAGCCGAGATAGCGGGGGGGGCACAGATACGCAGTATTTT. It specifies CASSRDSGGGTDTQYF.

This clonotype was counted only a few times. Here the CDR3 reads CASSPYALGQFYGYTF. The DNA for the CDR3 is TGTGCCAGCAGCCCTTACGCCCTGGGACAGTTCTATGGCTACACCTTC. The chain employs TRBV7-9 and TRBJ1-2; TRBD1 aligns across 7 bases. The germline CDR1 and CDR2 sequences are SEHNR and FQNEAQ (reference sequence). The CDR3 has 16 residues. The junction had 13 bases not matched to a gene; V was cut back by 5 bases and J by 4 bases.

The chain couples TRBV7-9 to TRBJ2-3; 10 bases agree with TRBD2. V gave up 6 bases and J gave up 1 base; unmatched junction bases: 10. Germline CDR1 is SEHNR and CDR2 is FQNEAQ (reference sequence). This CDR3 contains 17 residues. In DNA, the CDR3 is TGTGCCAGCAGTTTTTCTAGCGGGACTAGCGGCACAGATACGCAGTATTTT. This translates into CASSFSSGTSGTDTQYF. Combining the CDR3 with reference TRBV7-9 and TRBJ2-3 gives the whole variable domain DTGVSQNPRHKITKRGQNVTFRCDPISEHNRLYWYRQTLGQGPEFLTYFQNEAQLEKSRLLSDRFSAERPKGSFSTLEIQRTEQGDSAMYLCASSFSSGTSGTDTQYFGPGTRLTVL.